A selection of T cell receptor beta chains follows, all from one sample in a study of T cells in Graves' hyperthyroidism and ophthalmopathy. A single record per CDR3 protein comes from TCRdb applying MiXCR to the multiplex PCR reads. Here the sample spans some 440,000 distinct CDR3 sequences, roughly 14% being singletons. Sequences were obtained from blood. These receptors all stem from a woman younger than 30 with Graves' hyperthyroidism. The CDR3 runs from the conserved cysteine through the conserved F or W. The order of the fields is CDR3 length, J gene, D gene, clone size, V gene, CDR3 DNA, CDR3 protein. A D gene is named only where the DNA matches it firmly. Not every row has a clone size; where given, it reads once, few, many or a size class.

15,TRBJ2-5,.,many,TRBV11-3,TGTGCCAGCAGCCCCCCCCCGACAGTGCCAGAGACCCAGTACTTC,CASSPPPTVPETQYF
14,TRBJ2-7,.,many,TRBV7-8,TGTGCCAGCAGCTTAGTGCGCGACGTTGGGGAGCAGTACTTC,CASSLVRDVGEQYF
17,TRBJ1-2,TRBD1,.,TRBV13,TGTGCCAGCAGAAAAAGCCCCGGGACAGAGAAAAACTATGGCTACACCTTC,CASRKSPGTEKNYGYTF
16,TRBJ2-1,.,few,TRBV9,TGTGCCAGCAGCTCCCCCGTAGGGGACTTATACAATGAGCAGTTCTTC,CASSSPVGDLYNEQFF
16,TRBJ2-7,.,many,TRBV30,TGTGCCTGGAGATACGGGACACCTAGGAGCTCCTACGAGCAGTACTTC,CAWRYGTPRSSYEQYF
14,TRBJ1-1,.,many,TRBV5-1,TGCGCCAGCAGCTTGGAAGGGTCGAACACTGAAGCTTTCTTT,CASSLEGSNTEAFF
16,TRBJ1-4,.,few,TRBV20-1,TGCAGTGCTCCCCTAGGCGGCCGGGGGACTAATGAAAAACTGTTTTTT,CSAPLGGRGTNEKLFF
15,TRBJ2-2,TRBD2,few,TRBV9,TGTGCCAGCAGCGTAATAGCGGGAGAAGCCGGGGAGCTGTTTTTT,CASSVIAGEAGELFF
13,TRBJ1-3,.,once,TRBV12-3/TRBV12-4,TGTGCCAGCAGGGGCAGCCCTGGAAACACCATATATTTT,CASRGSPGNTIYF
18,TRBJ1-4,TRBD1,few,TRBV6-2/TRBV6-3,TGTGCCAGCAGTTACGACCGACGCACAGGGGTACCTAATGAAAAACTGTTTTTT,CASSYDRRTGVPNEKLFF